This TCR beta chain was sequenced during a study of blood T cell repertoires in COVID-19. For the study at large: T cells, B-cell-depleted T cells, or PBMCs supplied cDNA or gDNA.

In the study's own analysis: Amplification from reference gene primers served as the basis for estimated nucleated cell counts. The data were produced by immunoSEQ multiplex PCR, yet TCRdb's version contains in-frame clones alone and is incomplete. Clone size and V and J calls were adopted from that table, with D and trimming inferred from the DNA. Of tens of thousands of clones listed, about 83% are singletons. V dropped 5 bases and J dropped 0 bases, with 12 bases sitting between them. CDR1 and CDR2 (germline): SGHNT, YENEEA. This CDR3 region has 15 residues. Sequenced: peripheral blood. This receptor was identified in a human donor in a cohort sampled during active COVID-19. The chain links TRBV11-3 to TRBJ2-3; tentative D call: TRBD1 (6 bases). The CDR3 loop reads CASSQQGTSTDTQYF. The CDR3 nucleotides are TGTGCCAGCAGCCAACAGGGAACTAGCACAGATACGCAGTATTTT.